This TCR beta chain originates from a study of blood T cells in healthy people across ages. A second PCR, run for roughly 7 to 12 cycles, used a sample-barcoded 5' primer plus a J-beta primer mix. TCRdb ran MiXCR on the 5' RACE reads and lists one entry per CDR3 protein. The sample includes 1.5 million to 2 million distinct CDR3 sequences, 49% of them seen just once. The germline V gene encodes CDR1 MNHNS and CDR2 SASEGT. Trimming left V 6 bases short and J 2 bases short, with 18 bases between. The CDR3 has 16 amino acids. Sequencing was carried out using blood. V gene TRBV6-1 combines with J gene TRBJ2-3, with a weak D call TRBD2 (6 bases). The clonotype comes from a middle-aged woman in good health. The CDR3 nucleotides read TGTGCCAGCAGCCTCCAGGTGGGGGGAGACACAGATACGCAGTATTTT. It codes for CASSLQVGGDTDTQYF.